This T cell receptor beta chain was identified during a study of cytomegalovirus exposure and HLA in healthy donors. Repertoires were generated with immunoSEQ multiplex PCR, while TCRdb's copy carries only in-frame clones and drops some. The sample lists about 160,000 clones, approximately 81% occurring once. Germline V gives CDR1 LGHNA, CDR2 YSLEER. CDR3 length equals 16 residues. V was shortened by 1 base and J by 6 bases, with 16 bases between the two germline ends. The sequence was obtained from a man between 25 and 39 years old in good health and CMV-seropositive. Input material: PBMCs. V gene TRBV4-3 combines with J gene TRBJ2-1, with a possible D match to TRBD2 (5 bases). The CDR3 DNA reads TGCGCCAGCAGCCAAGCTTACCGGGGAGCTGGCAATGAGCAGTTCTTC. Translated, it gives CASSQAYRGAGNEQFF.